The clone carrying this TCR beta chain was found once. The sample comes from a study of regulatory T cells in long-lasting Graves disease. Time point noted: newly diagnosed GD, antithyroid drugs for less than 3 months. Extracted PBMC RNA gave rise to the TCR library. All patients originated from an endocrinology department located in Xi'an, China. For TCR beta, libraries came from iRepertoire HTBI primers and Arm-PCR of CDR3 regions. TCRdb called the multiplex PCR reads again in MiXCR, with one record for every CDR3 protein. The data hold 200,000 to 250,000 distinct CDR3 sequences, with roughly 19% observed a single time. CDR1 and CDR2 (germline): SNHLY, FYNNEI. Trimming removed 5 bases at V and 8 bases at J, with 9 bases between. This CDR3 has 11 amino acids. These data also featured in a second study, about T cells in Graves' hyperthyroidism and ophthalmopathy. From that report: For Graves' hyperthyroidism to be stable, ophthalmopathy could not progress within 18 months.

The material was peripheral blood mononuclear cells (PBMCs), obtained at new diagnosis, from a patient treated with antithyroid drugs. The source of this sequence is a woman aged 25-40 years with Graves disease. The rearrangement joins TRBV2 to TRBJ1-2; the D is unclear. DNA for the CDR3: TGTGCCAGCAGTACGTCCCTGGGCTACACCTTC. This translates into CASSTSLGYTF.